This TCR beta chain was identified in a study of blood T cell repertoires in COVID-19. As for the study in general: Specimens from acute and convalescent COVID-19 originated in the United States, Italy and Spain.

CDR1 and CDR2 from the germline V gene are MNHEY and SVGAGI. The germline V and J ends were trimmed by 6 bases and 6 bases, with 8 bases remaining between them. CDR3 size: 11 residues. Sequenced by immunoSEQ multiplex PCR; TCRdb stores in-frame clones only, minus some. The sample comprises about 350,000 clones, roughly 87% of which are singletons, and 2.5% to 3% rests with the top ten. The chain combines TRBV6-5 with TRBJ1-2; a weak D match, TRBD1 (6 bases). This sequence was found in a woman younger than 45 who had recovered from COVID-19. The sample consisted of PBMCs or T cells enriched from blood (not recorded which). In DNA, the CDR3 is TGTGCCAGCAGGGGGGGGCATGGCTACACCTTC. It codes for CASRGGHGYTF.